This T cell receptor beta chain is from a study of blood T cell repertoires in COVID-19. Study-wide background: Samples came from the United States, Italy and Spain, spanning acute and convalescent COVID-19. The analysed material was cDNA or gDNA that came from T cells, B-cell-depleted T cells, or PBMCs.

In the original analysis: Amplifying reference gene primers gave estimates of nucleated cell counts. The assay was immunoSEQ multiplex PCR, and TCRdb's table has in-frame clones only and misses some. D and trimming come from the DNA, and the V and J calls and clone size come from that table. The sample holds over 90,000 clones, approximately 80% seen once. CDR3 size: 11 residues. V lost 0 bases and J lost 8, with 4 bases in between. The germline V gene has CDR1 GTSNPN and CDR2 SVGIG (reference sequence). The chain carries TRBV30 and TRBJ2-2; D gene uncertain. The sequenced sample was peripheral blood. This sequence originates from a human donor in a cohort sampled during active or convalescent COVID-19. The CDR3, as DNA: TGTGCCTGGAGTGTACTGGGGGAGCTGTTTTTT. Its protein is CAWSVLGELFF. Looking up the rest from reference TRBV30 and TRBJ2-2 gives the full variable domain: SQTIHQWPATLVQPVGSPLSLECTVEGTSNPNLYWYRQAAGRGLQLLFYSVGIGQISSEVPQNLSASRPQDRQFILSSKKLLLSDSGFYLCAWSVLGELFFGEGSRLTVL.